Listed below are T cell receptor beta chains from one sample, sequenced in a study of regulatory T cells in long-lasting Graves disease. Via MiXCR, TCRdb re-called the multiplex PCR reads, giving one row per CDR3 protein. The table includes approximately 690,000 distinct CDR3 sequences, approximately 29% detected once. The sample consisted of peripheral blood mononuclear cells (PBMCs), taken when the disease was refractory, from a patient treated with antithyroid drugs. Receptors originate from a female donor with Graves disease. CDR3s include the opening cysteine and the closing phenylalanine or tryptophan. Fields, in order: CDR3 DNA, CDR3 protein, clone size, J gene, CDR3 length, D gene, V gene. A D gene is named only where the DNA matches it firmly. Where a row states a size, it is once, few, many or the class of an expanded clone; other rows omit it.

TGCAGCGTCCCTCGCGAGGGGGCTGAGTACTTC | CSVPREGAEYF | - | TRBJ2-7 | 11 | TRBD1 | TRBV29-1
TGTGCCAGCACCATGGGACAGGGAAGAGCCGGGGAGCTGTTTTTT | CASTMGQGRAGELFF | - | TRBJ2-2 | 15 | TRBD1 | TRBV6-9
TGTGCCAGCAGTGATCTAGGAGTCCATCAGCCCCAGCATTTT | CASSDLGVHQPQHF | - | TRBJ1-5 | 14 | - | TRBV6-1
TGTGCCAGCAGCCAAGGTCTTGCGTATGGCTACACCTTC | CASSQGLAYGYTF | few | TRBJ1-2 | 13 | - | TRBV3-1
TGTGCCAGCAGCCAAGGACAGGGGTCCTACGAGCAGTACTTC | CASSQGQGSYEQYF | many | TRBJ2-7 | 14 | TRBD1 | TRBV3-1
TGTGCCAGCAGTTCTAAGAAGAACACCGGGGAGCTGTTTTTT | CASSSKKNTGELFF | - | TRBJ2-2 | 14 | - | TRBV6-5
TGTGCCTGGAGTGTTTCCGGCCCCAGGAGTGAAGCTTTCTTT | CAWSVSGPRSEAFF | - | TRBJ1-1 | 14 | - | TRBV30
TGTGCTAGTGGTTCCGACAGGTCTAGAGGCTACACCTTC | CASGSDRSRGYTF | many | TRBJ1-2 | 13 | - | TRBV12-5
TGTGCCAGCAGCGTTGGGACGGGGTACAATCAGCCCCAGCATTTT | CASSVGTGYNQPQHF | - | TRBJ1-5 | 15 | - | TRBV7-9
TGTGCCAGCAGTTACTCGGCGGGTGGGGGCACTGAAGCTTTCTTT | CASSYSAGGGTEAFF | - | TRBJ1-1 | 15 | - | TRBV6-2/TRBV6-3
TGTGCCAGCAGTGAAAGTGGAAGGGGATTCGGCTACACCTTC | CASSESGRGFGYTF | few | TRBJ1-2 | 14 | - | TRBV2
TGCGCCAGCAGCTCACGGGGACAGACGGGGTCTGAAGCTTTCTTT | CASSSRGQTGSEAFF | - | TRBJ1-1 | 15 | TRBD1 | TRBV5-1
TGTGCCAGCATCCCGGGCAGAGAAGAGACCCAGTACTTC | CASIPGREETQYF | - | TRBJ2-5 | 13 | - | TRBV7-9
TGTGCCACCAGCGGAAAGCGGGAGGGCCTCGGGGAGACCCAGTACTTC | CATSGKREGLGETQYF | few | TRBJ2-5 | 16 | TRBD2 | TRBV15
TGTGCCAGCAGCTTACTTTGGGGGGCCACTGAAGCTTTCTTT | CASSLLWGATEAFF | - | TRBJ1-1 | 14 | - | TRBV11-1
TGTGCCAGCTCACTCGGACACTCCTCGGGGGCCAACGTCCTGACTTTC | CASSLGHSSGANVLTF | - | TRBJ2-6 | 16 | - | TRBV18
TGTGCTAGTGGTTTTAAGGGACAGGCATCAACTAATGAAAAACTGTTTTTT | CASGFKGQASTNEKLFF | - | TRBJ1-4 | 17 | TRBD1 | TRBV12-5
TGTGCCAGCAGCCCCTCCGTCAGGACAGGGGGCGCAGGGCAGTACTTC | CASSPSVRTGGAGQYF | few | TRBJ2-7 | 16 | TRBD1 | TRBV2
TGTGCCAGCAGCCCCCACGGGGGCGCTGGGTACGAGCAGTACTTC | CASSPHGGAGYEQYF | - | TRBJ2-7 | 15 | - | TRBV7-3
TGTGCCAGCAGTCGGCAGATGGGGGATCAGCCCCAGCATTTT | CASSRQMGDQPQHF | few | TRBJ1-5 | 14 | - | TRBV6-1
TGTGCCAGCAAATCGGGGACGAGCGGGGCCAACGTCCTGACTTTC | CASKSGTSGANVLTF | few | TRBJ2-6 | 15 | - | TRBV2
TGTGCCAGCAGCGAAGTCTCTGGAAACACCATATATTTT | CASSEVSGNTIYF | few | TRBJ1-3 | 13 | - | TRBV7-9
TGTGCCAGCAGCTTAGAGGGGCTAGGGATTGACGAGCAGTACTTC | CASSLEGLGIDEQYF | - | TRBJ2-7 | 15 | - | TRBV11-2
TGCGCCAGCAGCCCCGGGACGGTACTTTACGAGCAGTACTTC | CASSPGTVLYEQYF | few | TRBJ2-7 | 14 | - | TRBV5-1
TGTGCCAGCAGTGTGACTGGGCGAGAGACCCAGTACTTC | CASSVTGRETQYF | few | TRBJ2-5 | 13 | - | TRBV6-2/TRBV6-3
TGTGCCAGCAGCCATTCTTCGAACACTGAAGCTTTCTTT | CASSHSSNTEAFF | few | TRBJ1-1 | 13 | - | TRBV11-2
TGTGCTAGTGGTTTGGTACTAGGGGTCAGGGACATCTCTGGAAACACCATATATTTT | CASGLVLGVRDISGNTIYF | - | TRBJ1-3 | 19 | - | TRBV12-5